Following are 21 T cell receptor beta chains from one sample sequenced in a study of CD8+CD57+ T cells in acquired aplastic anemia. Investigators profiled TCR beta VDJ and CDR3 from genomic DNA template. Via MiXCR, TCRdb re-called the reads, giving one row per CDR3 protein. The sample contains 150,000 to 200,000 distinct CDR3 sequences, 64% of which appear only once. The sequencing input was sorted CD4+, CD8+, or CD8+CD57+ T cells (not recorded which) from PBMCs. These receptors were collected from a human donor with severe aplastic anemia or a healthy control (not recorded which).

V usage is TRBV5-1 and J usage is TRBJ1-2, with 9 bases fitting TRBD1. This CDR3 has 15 amino acids. The germline CDR1 and CDR2 sequences are SGHRS and YFSETQ. The junction had 8 bases not matched to a gene; V was cut back by 0 bases and J by 8 bases. Written as DNA, the CDR3 is TGCGCCAGCAGCTTGGGATTGACAGGGGGTCGAGGCTACACCTTC. This encodes CASSLGLTGGRGYTF.

The J gene is TRBJ1-5, the V gene TRBV6-6; D gene ambiguous. V was shortened by 5 bases and J by 1 base, with 6 bases between the two germline ends. The CDR3 is made up of 13 amino acids. CDR1 and CDR2 from the germline V gene are MNHNY and SVGAGI (reference sequence). CDR3 DNA: TGTGCCAGCAGTACTGACAGCAATCAGCCCCAGCATTTT. Protein product: CASSTDSNQPQHF.

This clonotype appeared many times. The chain uses TRBV27 and TRBJ2-7; possibly TRBD1 for D (5 bases). Germline loops: CDR1 MNHEY, CDR2 SMNVEV (reference sequence). The CDR3 length is 13 residues. Trimming pared 7 bases from V and 3 bases from J, leaving 13 bases between. DNA of the CDR3: TGTGCCAGCAAGTCCGCAGGGATCTACGAGCAGTACTTC. This sequence encodes CASKSAGIYEQYF.

This clonotype was picked up one time. This rearrangement joins TRBV19 to TRBJ2-2; D not certain. V was pared by 9 bases and J by 4 bases, with 3 bases between. The germline gives CDR1 LNHDA, CDR2 SQIVND (reference sequence). This CDR3 comprises 10 residues. The CDR3, as DNA: TGTGCCAGAACCACCGGGGAGCTGTTTTTT. Its protein product is CARTTGELFF.

The chain carries TRBV20-1 and TRBJ2-3; the match to TRBD2 covers 12 bases. V shed 6 bases, J shed 5 bases, and the junction held 18 bases outside the gene matches. The germline CDR1 and CDR2 sequences are DFQATT and SNEGSKA (reference sequence). The CDR3 length is 18 residues. The CDR3 DNA sequence: TGCAGTGCCCCGAGTCCCCTAACTAGCGGGGGGTCAAGAGATACGCAGTATTTT. Translated, it gives CSAPSPLTSGGSRDTQYF.

This chain joins TRBV7-9 and TRBJ2-7, with no clear D. Germline values: CDR1 SEHNR, CDR2 FQNEAQ (reference sequence). The CDR3 is made up of 14 amino acids. V lost 3 bases and J 3 bases, leaving 12 bases between the germline ends. The CDR3 region is CASSFPYQNYEQYF. The CDR3 DNA follows: TGTGCCAGCAGCTTTCCGTATCAAAACTACGAGCAGTACTTC. Supplemented by reference TRBV7-9 and TRBJ2-7, the full variable domain reads DTGVSQNPRHKITKRGQNVTFRCDPISEHNRLYWYRQTLGQGPEFLTYFQNEAQLEKSRLLSDRFSAERPKGSFSTLEIQRTEQGDSAMYLCASSFPYQNYEQYFGPGTRLTVT.

This clonotype has ten or more counts. The chain recombines TRBV9 with TRBJ2-1; weak D call: TRBD1 (6 bases). Germline V gene data show CDR1 as SGDLS and CDR2 as YYNGEE. This CDR3 has 16 amino acids. V was pared by 4 bases and J by 2 bases, with 16 bases between. For the CDR3, the DNA is TGTGCCAGCAGCCTCCATGGGGGCGAAACCTACAATGAGCAGTTCTTC. This encodes CASSLHGGETYNEQFF.

The chain recombines TRBV24-1 with TRBJ2-3; 8 bases line up with TRBD2. V shed 0 bases and J 0 bases; nucleotides not matched to a gene: 4. This CDR3 has 17 amino acids. Germline V lookup: CDR1 KGHDR, CDR2 SFDVKD. The CDR3 DNA reads TGTGCCACCAGTGATTTGAGTAGCGGGGTGAGCACAGATACGCAGTATTTT. Amino acids: CATSDLSSGVSTDTQYF.

This chain links TRBV20-1 with TRBJ1-5; D might be TRBD1 (6 bases). Trimming pared 6 bases from V and 1 base from J, leaving 19 bases between. The CDR3 loop spans 16 amino acids. CDR1 DFQATT and CDR2 SNEGSKA come from the germline V gene (reference sequence). Written as DNA, the CDR3 is TGCAGTGCGATACGGGACATAGGAATCAGCAATCAGCCCCAGCATTTT. Its protein product is CSAIRDIGISNQPQHF.

This clonotype has a count of ten or more. The V call is TRBV10-3, the J call TRBJ1-4; D remains ambiguous. V was shortened by 8 bases and J by 5 bases, with 9 bases between the two germline ends. The CDR3 is 12 residues long. The germline gives CDR1 ENHRY, CDR2 SYGVKD. The CDR3 region is CAIGYPNEKLFF. CDR3 in DNA: TGTGCCATCGGCTACCCAAATGAAAAACTGTTTTTT.

The chain joins TRBV9 to TRBJ1-2; D remains ambiguous. Germline lookup yields CDR1 SGDLS and CDR2 YYNGEE. CDR3 length: 13 amino acids. V lost 4 bases and J lost 6, with 13 bases in between. The CDR3 nucleotides read TGTGCCAGCAGCCCCACTGGCGGTCATGGCTACACCTTC. This gives the protein CASSPTGGHGYTF.

In the case of this clonotype: A clone one base away is much larger, so this may be a read error. The gene calls are TRBV14 and TRBJ1-1; 7 nucleotides line up with TRBD1. The CDR3 totals 14 residues. With 5 bases clipped from V and 1 base from J, the junction kept 4 bases outside the gene matches. The germline CDR1 and CDR2 sequences are SGHDN and FVKESK. The CDR3 coding sequence is TGTGCCAGCAGCTCGGGACAGCCGAACACTGAAGCTTTCTTT. As protein: CASSSGQPNTEAFF. Together with reference TRBV14 and TRBJ1-1, the CDR3 gives the full variable domain: EAGVTQFPSHSVIEKGQTVTLRCDPISGHDNLYWYRRVMGKEIKFLLHFVKESKQDESGMPNNRFLAERTGGTYSTLKVQPAELEDSGVYFCASSSGQPNTEAFFGQGTRLTVV.

The table lists this clonotype with a count of one. V is TRBV20-1 and J is TRBJ2-7; maybe TRBD1 (5 bases). The germline gives CDR1 DFQATT, CDR2 SNEGSKA (reference sequence). The V end was cut by 3 bases, the J end by 0 bases, with 9 bases between. This CDR3 is built from 13 residues. CDR3 nucleotide sequence: TGCAGTGCTAGCTACAGGAGCTCCTACGAGCAGTACTTC. Residues: CSASYRSSYEQYF.

This chain connects TRBV6-1 to TRBJ1-6; D might be TRBD1 (5 bases). V lost 2 bases to trimming and J lost 9 bases, with 11 bases between them. CDR1 and CDR2 from the germline V gene are MNHNS and SASEGT. The CDR3 runs to 14 residues. CDR3 protein: CASSERGHRSPLHF. Written as DNA, the CDR3 is TGTGCCAGCAGTGAAAGAGGACACCGTTCACCCCTCCACTTT.

This clonotype was found a few times. The DNA of the CDR3 is TGTGCCATCAGTGAGTCGACCGCGCGGGCCCCTACCTACGAGCAGTACTTC. Protein product: CAISESTARAPTYEQYF. The chain carries TRBV10-3 and TRBJ2-7; D may be TRBD2 (5 bases). V was pared by 0 bases and J by 2 bases, with 17 bases between. The CDR3 sequence is 17 residues long. The germline CDR1 and CDR2 sequences are ENHRY and SYGVKD.

Concerning this clonotype: This may come from a read error, since a much larger clone is one base off. V gene TRBV6-5 combines with J gene TRBJ1-1; D possibly corresponds to TRBD1 (5 bases). The ends were cut back, 4 bases at V and 8 bases at J, with 14 bases in the middle. The germline CDR1 and CDR2 sequences are MNHEY and SVGAGI. The length of the CDR3 is 13 residues. In nucleotides, the CDR3 is TGTGCCAGCAGTTGTTCCTCTGGGGGGGAAGCTTTCTTT. As protein: CASSCSSGGEAFF.

V and J are TRBV19 and TRBJ2-4; either TRBD1 or TRBD2 may fit D (5 bases each). This CDR3 spans 17 amino acids. V shed 5 bases and J shed 0 bases, with 17 bases lying between them. CDR1 and CDR2 from the germline V gene are LNHDA and SQIVND (reference sequence). The CDR3 reads CASSPETGTLAKNIQYF. CDR3 coding DNA: TGTGCCAGTAGTCCAGAGACCGGGACCTTAGCCAAAAACATTCAGTACTTC.

The gene calls are TRBV10-3 and TRBJ2-7, with D perhaps matching TRBD1 (6 bases). Germline loops: CDR1 ENHRY, CDR2 SYGVKD. The CDR3 sequence is 13 residues long. V lost 1 base, J lost 5 bases, and 9 bases lay in between. CDR3: CAISEYRVNEQYF. CDR3 DNA: TGTGCCATCAGTGAGTACAGGGTGAACGAGCAGTACTTC.

This sequence joins TRBV9 and TRBJ1-2, with D tentatively TRBD1 (5 bases). Germline assignment: CDR1 SGDLS and CDR2 YYNGEE. The CDR3 totals 15 residues. Between the trimmed V and J ends, which lost 4 bases and 3 bases, there was a span of 16 bases. The DNA of the CDR3 is TGTGCCAGCAGCCCTCGGGGAGGGGAGTACTATGGCTACACCTTC. This sequence encodes CASSPRGGEYYGYTF.

The chain is built from TRBV19 and TRBJ2-7; possibly TRBD1 for D (5 bases). V lost 3 bases and J lost 7, with 10 bases in between. Per germline, CDR1 LNHDA and CDR2 SQIVND (reference sequence). The CDR3 has 12 residues. For the CDR3, the DNA is TGTGCCAGTAGTATGGGGCCTAATGAGCAGTACTTC. Translation gives CASSMGPNEQYF.

The rearrangement uses TRBV20-1 and TRBJ1-5; D not certain. The V gene's germline CDR1 is DFQATT and CDR2 SNEGSKA (reference sequence). V was trimmed by 3 bases and J by 7 bases, leaving 7 bases between them. The CDR3 loop spans 11 amino acids. The CDR3 coding sequence is TGCAGTGCTAGTCTTAGCCAGCCCCAGCATTTT. Encoded protein: CSASLSQPQHF.